This T cell receptor beta chain was observed in a study of T-cell memory formation after mild COVID-19. Trimming removed 5 bases at V and 6 bases at J, with 13 bases between. Germline CDR1 reads SGHVS; CDR2 reads FQNEAQ. The CDR3 runs to 13 residues. TCRdb analysed the 5' RACE reads with MiXCR anew, one entry per CDR3 protein. This table holds about 240,000 distinct CDR3 sequences, around a tenth found once. This clonotype was picked up a small number of times. V and J are TRBV7-8 and TRBJ1-1, with D perhaps matching TRBD1 (6 bases). The receptor was isolated from a man between 18 and 35 years old who had mild COVID-19 (a few samples of this study predate the infection). Cell type and time point are not known. The sequencing sample was made of PBMCs or a T cell subset sorted from them (not recorded which). This CDR3 is CASSGRGGPEAFF. In DNA, the CDR3 is TGTGCCAGCAGCGGACGGGGGGGCCCTGAAGCTTTCTTT.